Listed below are T cell receptor beta chains from one sample, sequenced in a study of pediatric ulcerative colitis. The repertoire was sequenced with immunoSEQ multiplex PCR; TCRdb's copy has only in-frame clones and lacks some. The table has tens of thousands of clones, about 90% seen once. Sequenced material: blood. The receptors stem from a boy under 18 who was a control in a study of pediatric ulcerative colitis. CDR3s include the opening cysteine and the closing phenylalanine or tryptophan. D genes are given only for firm matches. The size entry is marked missing in some rows and otherwise reads once, few, many or a size class.

>TRBV23-1|TRBJ1-1|.|.
TGCGCCAGCAGTCAATACGGAGCTCCGGACACTGAAGCTTTCTTT
CASSQYGAPDTEAFF
>TRBV30|TRBJ2-7|.|TRBD1
TGTGCCTGGAGACTACAGGGGGGCGAGCAGTACTTC
CAWRLQGGEQYF
>TRBV28|TRBJ2-7|.|TRBD2
TGTGCCAGCAGTTCCCTAGCGGGGGGCAACGAGCAGTACTTC
CASSSLAGGNEQYF
>TRBV5-1|TRBJ1-1|.|.
TGCGCCAGCAGCTTGGCGCCAGGGGTGAACACTGAAGCTTTCTTT
CASSLAPGVNTEAFF
>TRBV4-1|TRBJ2-7|.|.
TGCGCCAGCAGCCCTCGGACAGTTACTAGCTCCTACGAGCAGTACTTC
CASSPRTVTSSYEQYF
>TRBV5-1|TRBJ2-5|.|.
TGCGCCAGCAGCTTGTTGTGGGTTGCGGGAGAGACCCAGTACTTC
CASSLLWVAGETQYF
>TRBV6-1|TRBJ2-1|.|.
TGTGCCAGCAGTGAAGGTTGGCTAAGCTTTGAGCAGTTCTTC
CASSEGWLSFEQFF
>TRBV19|TRBJ2-3|.|TRBD1
TGTGCCAGTAGTATTCTCGCGGGACAGGGTACAGATACGCAGTATTTT
CASSILAGQGTDTQYF
>TRBV25-1|TRBJ2-1|.|.
TGTGCCAGCAGTGAGCGGGCGGTTTCCCGGTCCTACAATGAGCAGTTCTTC
CASSERAVSRSYNEQFF
>TRBV7-3|TRBJ2-1|.|.
TGTGCCAGCAGCCAAGCCGGGACCGTCACTTACAATGAGCAGTTCTTC
CASSQAGTVTYNEQFF
>TRBV27|TRBJ1-1|.|.
TGTGCCACCGTCCGGGACACCCTTGGTGGGACTGAAGCTTTCTTT
CATVRDTLGGTEAFF
>TRBV19|TRBJ2-5|.|TRBD2
TGTGCCAGTAGTGGGGGACTAGCGGGAGAGACCCAGTACTTC
CASSGGLAGETQYF
>TRBV5-1|TRBJ1-2|.|.
TGCGCCAGCAGCCCGGGAAACTATGGCTACACCTTC
CASSPGNYGYTF
>TRBV18|TRBJ1-1|.|TRBD1
TGTGCCAGCTCTCGGACAGGGGAAGGAACTGAAGCTTTCTTT
CASSRTGEGTEAFF
>TRBV28|TRBJ2-1|few|.
TGTGCCAGCTTACGGGACAATTATGAGCAGTTCTTC
CASLRDNYEQFF
>TRBV5-6|TRBJ2-4|.|.
TGTGCCAGCAGCTTCGAGAAAAACATTCAGTACTTC
CASSFEKNIQYF
>TRBV7-2|TRBJ2-7|.|.
TGTGCCAGCAGCCCCCCTGGGGGGAGCTCCTACGAGCAGTACTTC
CASSPPGGSSYEQYF
>TRBV5-1|TRBJ2-3|.|.
TGCGCCACCGGGATCACTAGCACAGATACGCAGTATTTT
CATGITSTDTQYF
>TRBV5-1|TRBJ1-4|.|.
TGCGCCAGCAGCTTGCGCCTACAGGGAGGGGGTGAAAAACTGTTTTTT
CASSLRLQGGGEKLFF
>TRBV5-8|TRBJ1-3|.|TRBD1
TGTGCCAGCAGCTATCCGGACAGGCCGAGCTCTGGAAACACCATATATTTT
CASSYPDRPSSGNTIYF
>TRBV19|TRBJ2-7|.|.
TGTGCCAGTAGTAAGGTGGGGGACCCGGGTCTTCCTCAGAGGGAGCAGTACTTC
CASSKVGDPGLPQREQYF
>TRBV9|TRBJ2-7|.|.
TGTGCCAGCAGCGTAGGAGAAACAGGGACCTACGAGCAGTACTTC
CASSVGETGTYEQYF
>TRBV5-1|TRBJ2-7|.|.
TGCGCCAGCAGCTTGGCCCACGGGAGAGGGCCTGGCGAGCAGTACTTC
CASSLAHGRGPGEQYF
>TRBV6-1|TRBJ2-6|once|.
TGTGCCAGCAGTGAAAACAGCTCTGGGGCCAACGTCCTGACTTTC
CASSENSSGANVLTF
>TRBV28|TRBJ2-7|.|.
TGTGCCAGCAGTTTGGCCGAAGGGGGCGAGCAGTACTTC
CASSLAEGGEQYF
>TRBV7-8|TRBJ2-5|.|.
TGTGCCAGCAGCTATCGGGACGAAAGAAGAGAGACCCAGTACTTC
CASSYRDERRETQYF
>TRBV5-1|TRBJ2-7|once|TRBD2
TGCGCCAGCAGCCCCATGTTCCGGGGGGAGCCCTACGAGCAGTACTTC
CASSPMFRGEPYEQYF
>TRBV5-1|TRBJ1-4|few|.
TGCGCCAGCAGCTTGCGGGGATTTGAGGAAAAACTGTTTTTT
CASSLRGFEEKLFF
>TRBV30|TRBJ2-2|.|TRBD2
TGTGCCTGGAGCCGACTAGCGGGGGGCGGGGAGCTGTTTTTT
CAWSRLAGGGELFF
>TRBV6-5|TRBJ1-6|.|.
TGTGCCAGCAGTTACTCCTCAGGGGTCGGTAATTCACCCCTCCACTTT
CASSYSSGVGNSPLHF
>TRBV6-1|TRBJ2-6|.|.
TGTGCCAGCAGTGAGGACTATTACTCTGGGGCCAACGTCCTGACTTTC
CASSEDYYSGANVLTF
>TRBV6-1|TRBJ2-7|.|.
TGTGCCAGCAGTGAAAGGTGGGGCGTCGTCTACGAGCAGTACTTC
CASSERWGVVYEQYF
>TRBV5-4|TRBJ2-3|.|.
TGTGCCAGCCGAACCGGGCGGGACCTCACAGATACGCAGTATTTT
CASRTGRDLTDTQYF
>TRBV7-8|TRBJ2-7|.|.
TGTGCCAGCAGCTTCAAGGACAGAGAATCTTACGAGCAGTACTTC
CASSFKDRESYEQYF
>TRBV5-6|TRBJ2-1|.|TRBD2
TGTGCCAGCAGCCGTAGGCTAGCGGGGGGCAGCTCCTACAATGAGCAGTTCTTC
CASSRRLAGGSSYNEQFF
>TRBV6-5|TRBJ1-1|.|TRBD1
TGTGCCAGCAGTTCCGGGACAGGTTCGACTGAAGCTTTCTTT
CASSSGTGSTEAFF
>TRBV4-2|TRBJ2-1|.|TRBD2
TGTGCCAGTCTCGGTGGAGGAGGACTAGCGGGACTTCGGACTGAGGGTGAGCAGTTCTTC
CASLGGGGLAGLRTEGEQFF
>TRBV6-6|TRBJ2-7|.|TRBD2
TGTGCCAGCAGTTACTCAGGGCTAGCGGGGGGGGTTCAGCAGTACTTC
CASSYSGLAGGVQQYF
>TRBV28|TRBJ1-2|.|TRBD1
TGTGCCAGCAGTCTAGGGACAGGGGCCTACACCTTC
CASSLGTGAYTF
>TRBV15|TRBJ2-1|.|TRBD2
TGTGCCACCAGCAGACTTCTAGCGGGGGGAATCCGAAATGAGCAGTTCTTC
CATSRLLAGGIRNEQFF
>TRBV29-1|TRBJ2-3|.|TRBD2
TGCAGCGTTTCCCCCAGCGGGGGGGCAGATACGCAGTATTTT
CSVSPSGGADTQYF
>TRBV7-9|TRBJ2-1|.|TRBD2
TGTGCCAGCAGCTCGGGACTAGCGAACCCCTACAATGAGCAGTTCTTC
CASSSGLANPYNEQFF
>TRBV5-6|TRBJ1-5|.|.
TGTGCCAGCAGCTTGGGAGCCTACAGCAATCAGCCCCAGCATTTT
CASSLGAYSNQPQHF
>TRBV6-5|TRBJ1-2|.|.
TGTGCCAGCAGCACAGGGAACTATGGCTACACCTTC
CASSTGNYGYTF
>TRBV2|TRBJ2-4|.|.
TGTGCCAGCAGAGCAGGACGAAGCGGTGGGGACATTCAGTACTTC
CASRAGRSGGDIQYF
>TRBV7-9|TRBJ2-3|once|.
TGTGCCAGCAGCGACCGACAGACAGATACGCAGTATTTT
CASSDRQTDTQYF
>TRBV18|TRBJ1-5|.|.
TGTGCCAGCTCAGAGACAGATAATCAGCCCCAGCATTTT
CASSETDNQPQHF
>TRBV15|TRBJ1-4|.|.
TGTGCCACCAGCAGATTTTCAGGGATTGAAAAACTGTTTTTT
CATSRFSGIEKLFF
>TRBV7-3|TRBJ2-3|.|TRBD2
TGTGCCAGCAGCTTAACCGGGGCTAGCGGGGCTAGCACAGATACGCAGTATTTT
CASSLTGASGASTDTQYF